This is a list of T cell receptor beta chains from one sample in a study of T-cell memory formation after mild COVID-19. Each CDR3 protein gets one entry after TCRdb re-called the 5' RACE reads with MiXCR. The table has just over 400,000 distinct CDR3 sequences, less than 25% seen once; the top ten hold under 15%. Sequencing input: PBMCs or a T cell subset sorted from them (not recorded which). The receptors here all came from an adult woman who had mild COVID-19 (a few samples of this study predate the infection). Cell type and time point are not known. Both conserved end residues are part of each CDR3. Each record gives: CDR3 DNA, CDR3 protein, J gene, V gene, clone size, D gene. A D gene is named only where the DNA matches it firmly. Clone size, where shown, is once, few, many, or a class for clones that have expanded.

cdr3_nt: TGTGCCAGCAGTTTAATGAGGGCAGATACGCAGTATTTT; cdr3_aa: CASSLMRADTQYF; j_call: TRBJ2-3; v_call: TRBV12-3/TRBV12-4; clone_size: few; d_call: NA
cdr3_nt: TGTGCCGCACAACGCGGGAGCCAAGAGACCCAGTACTTC; cdr3_aa: CAAQRGSQETQYF; j_call: TRBJ2-5; v_call: TRBV24-1; clone_size: NA; d_call: TRBD2
cdr3_nt: TGTGCCACTTCGGGTGGTGAGGGGGTTCAAGAGACCCAGTACTTC; cdr3_aa: CATSGGEGVQETQYF; j_call: TRBJ2-5; v_call: TRBV24-1; clone_size: NA; d_call: NA
cdr3_nt: TGTGCCAGCGGCGGGACCTACGAGCAGTACTTC; cdr3_aa: CASGGTYEQYF; j_call: TRBJ2-7; v_call: TRBV5-4; clone_size: NA; d_call: NA
cdr3_nt: TGTGCCAGCACCCCGCTAGCGGGAGGGAGGACAGATACGCAGTATTTT; cdr3_aa: CASTPLAGGRTDTQYF; j_call: TRBJ2-3; v_call: TRBV12-3/TRBV12-4; clone_size: many; d_call: TRBD2
cdr3_nt: TGTGCCAGCAGCCAGCTAGCGGGAGAGGTAGATACGCAGTATTTT; cdr3_aa: CASSQLAGEVDTQYF; j_call: TRBJ2-3; v_call: TRBV7-9; clone_size: NA; d_call: TRBD2
cdr3_nt: TGTGCCAGCAGCTTGGATTACCGGGGGATGGGCTACGAGCAGTACTTC; cdr3_aa: CASSLDYRGMGYEQYF; j_call: TRBJ2-7; v_call: TRBV5-5; clone_size: many; d_call: NA
cdr3_nt: TGTGCCACCAGTGATTCCGGGACAGGGGGGCAGACCCAGTACTTC; cdr3_aa: CATSDSGTGGQTQYF; j_call: TRBJ2-5; v_call: TRBV24-1; clone_size: few; d_call: TRBD1
cdr3_nt: TGTGCCAGCAGCCCAACCGGGACAGTCTCTGGAAACACCATATATTTT; cdr3_aa: CASSPTGTVSGNTIYF; j_call: TRBJ1-3; v_call: TRBV7-9; clone_size: NA; d_call: TRBD1
cdr3_nt: TGTGCCTGGAGAGCCAGCGGGAGGTTAACAGATACGCAGTATTTT; cdr3_aa: CAWRASGRLTDTQYF; j_call: TRBJ2-3; v_call: TRBV30; clone_size: NA; d_call: TRBD2
cdr3_nt: TGTGCCACGTCCGTGGGGGTTCCGGGAGCCCAGTACTTC; cdr3_aa: CATSVGVPGAQYF; j_call: TRBJ2-5; v_call: TRBV19; clone_size: NA; d_call: NA
cdr3_nt: TGCGCCAGCAGCTTTCAGCCGGGACAGGGGCCTAATGAGCAGTTCTTC; cdr3_aa: CASSFQPGQGPNEQFF; j_call: TRBJ2-1; v_call: TRBV4-3; clone_size: NA; d_call: TRBD1
cdr3_nt: TGCGCCAGCAGCCAAGGGGGGGCTAGCGGGAGGGAGACCCAGTACTTC; cdr3_aa: CASSQGGASGRETQYF; j_call: TRBJ2-5; v_call: TRBV4-3; clone_size: NA; d_call: TRBD2
cdr3_nt: TGTGCCAGCAGGCCGAGGGGGTTAAGCCTGCAAGAGACCCAGTACTTC; cdr3_aa: CASRPRGLSLQETQYF; j_call: TRBJ2-5; v_call: TRBV6-1; clone_size: once; d_call: NA
cdr3_nt: TGCGCCAGCAGCGTCGACGGAAAATCTGGAAACACCATATATTTT; cdr3_aa: CASSVDGKSGNTIYF; j_call: TRBJ1-3; v_call: TRBV4-1; clone_size: NA; d_call: NA
cdr3_nt: TGCAGTGCCCCGCGAGGGGGTGTATCTCTTGGCACTGAAGCTTTCTTT; cdr3_aa: CSAPRGGVSLGTEAFF; j_call: TRBJ1-1; v_call: TRBV20-1; clone_size: many; d_call: NA
cdr3_nt: TGTGCCAGCAGCCCTTGGACTAGCGGGAGATACGAGCAGTACTTC; cdr3_aa: CASSPWTSGRYEQYF; j_call: TRBJ2-7; v_call: TRBV5-6; clone_size: few; d_call: TRBD2
cdr3_nt: TGTGCCAGCAGCTCCCGTGGTAGCGGGACCTACGAGCAGTACTTC; cdr3_aa: CASSSRGSGTYEQYF; j_call: TRBJ2-7; v_call: TRBV9; clone_size: NA; d_call: TRBD2
cdr3_nt: TGTGCCAGCAGTCGAAACAGGGCCGGAAACACCATATATTTT; cdr3_aa: CASSRNRAGNTIYF; j_call: TRBJ1-3; v_call: TRBV12-3/TRBV12-4; clone_size: once; d_call: NA
cdr3_nt: TGTGCCAGCAGTTACGGGACTAGCGGGGCAGATACGCAGTATTTT; cdr3_aa: CASSYGTSGADTQYF; j_call: TRBJ2-3; v_call: TRBV6-5; clone_size: NA; d_call: TRBD2
cdr3_nt: TGCGCCAGCAGCCAAGGGGACAGGGCTTTGTACGAGCAGTACTTC; cdr3_aa: CASSQGDRALYEQYF; j_call: TRBJ2-7; v_call: TRBV4-1; clone_size: NA; d_call: TRBD1
cdr3_nt: TGCAGTGCTAGAGACACATTCGGGACAGGGGTGATCTACGAGCAGTACTTC; cdr3_aa: CSARDTFGTGVIYEQYF; j_call: TRBJ2-7; v_call: TRBV20-1; clone_size: NA; d_call: TRBD1
cdr3_nt: TGTGCCACCCGGACAGGACTCTACGAGCAGTACTTC; cdr3_aa: CATRTGLYEQYF; j_call: TRBJ2-7; v_call: TRBV10-3; clone_size: few; d_call: TRBD1
cdr3_nt: TGTGCCAGCAGCTTGGACAGGGGGCGTCGGAACACTGAAGCTTTCTTT; cdr3_aa: CASSLDRGRRNTEAFF; j_call: TRBJ1-1; v_call: TRBV5-6; clone_size: few; d_call: TRBD1
cdr3_nt: TGTGCCAGCGGAGCCGACATGGGGGGAATGAACACTGAAGCTTTCTTT; cdr3_aa: CASGADMGGMNTEAFF; j_call: TRBJ1-1; v_call: TRBV7-9; clone_size: NA; d_call: NA
cdr3_nt: TGTGCCAGCACTCTCGGGGTGGGGCATGAGACCCAGTACTTC; cdr3_aa: CASTLGVGHETQYF; j_call: TRBJ2-5; v_call: TRBV6-6; clone_size: few; d_call: NA
cdr3_nt: TGTGCCAGCACTTCGGGTTCGAACACCGGGGAGCTGTTTTTT; cdr3_aa: CASTSGSNTGELFF; j_call: TRBJ2-2; v_call: TRBV9; clone_size: NA; d_call: NA
cdr3_nt: TGCAGTGCTATAGCGCCTTACCCCTGGGATGAGCAGTTCTTC; cdr3_aa: CSAIAPYPWDEQFF; j_call: TRBJ2-1; v_call: TRBV20-1; clone_size: NA; d_call: NA
cdr3_nt: TGTGCCAGCGTGGCCGGGAAATCTTACACAGATACGCAGTATTTT; cdr3_aa: CASVAGKSYTDTQYF; j_call: TRBJ2-3; v_call: TRBV12-3/TRBV12-4; clone_size: once; d_call: NA
cdr3_nt: TGTGCCAGCAGCGTCCGGGACTACAATGAGCAGTTCTTC; cdr3_aa: CASSVRDYNEQFF; j_call: TRBJ2-1; v_call: TRBV7-8; clone_size: NA; d_call: NA
cdr3_nt: TGTGCCAGCAGTGTCTCAGGGGGCCCTGAAGCTTTCTTT; cdr3_aa: CASSVSGGPEAFF; j_call: TRBJ1-1; v_call: TRBV25-1; clone_size: once; d_call: TRBD1
cdr3_nt: TGTGCCAGCAGTCGCGGGTTAGATAATTCACCCCTCCACTTT; cdr3_aa: CASSRGLDNSPLHF; j_call: TRBJ1-6; v_call: TRBV12-3/TRBV12-4; clone_size: few; d_call: NA
cdr3_nt: TGTGCCAGCAGCTTATTACGACTAGCGGGACCAGGCACAGATACGCAGTATTTT; cdr3_aa: CASSLLRLAGPGTDTQYF; j_call: TRBJ2-3; v_call: TRBV7-6; clone_size: NA; d_call: TRBD2
cdr3_nt: TGTGCCAGCAGTTACCTTGGAGCGGGAGGGGTCACAGATACGCAGTATTTT; cdr3_aa: CASSYLGAGGVTDTQYF; j_call: TRBJ2-3; v_call: TRBV6-5; clone_size: NA; d_call: TRBD2
cdr3_nt: TGTGCCAGCAAATTAAGGACAGGGAGGGTCCATGAGCAGTTCTTC; cdr3_aa: CASKLRTGRVHEQFF; j_call: TRBJ2-1; v_call: TRBV12-3/TRBV12-4; clone_size: NA; d_call: NA
cdr3_nt: TGTGCCACCAGTGGGGGGAGTAGGACCGGGGAGCTGTTTTTT; cdr3_aa: CATSGGSRTGELFF; j_call: TRBJ2-2; v_call: TRBV24-1; clone_size: NA; d_call: NA
cdr3_nt: TGCGCCAGCAGCCAGAAACAGGGCACAGATACGCAGTATTTT; cdr3_aa: CASSQKQGTDTQYF; j_call: TRBJ2-3; v_call: TRBV4-1; clone_size: few; d_call: NA
cdr3_nt: TGTGCCAGCAGCACCCGGGCTCGGGCAGGGGAGCTGTTTTTT; cdr3_aa: CASSTRARAGELFF; j_call: TRBJ2-2; v_call: TRBV7-8; clone_size: few; d_call: NA
cdr3_nt: TGTGCCAGCAGCTTCCTCTCTCGGGAGCAGTACTTC; cdr3_aa: CASSFLSREQYF; j_call: TRBJ2-7; v_call: TRBV11-3; clone_size: few; d_call: NA
cdr3_nt: TGCAGTGCTAGGACAGGGGAGACCTACGAGCAGTACTTC; cdr3_aa: CSARTGETYEQYF; j_call: TRBJ2-7; v_call: TRBV20-1; clone_size: NA; d_call: TRBD1
cdr3_nt: TGCGCCAGCAGCGTGGCCCTGGCGTCGAAAAACGGACCTGAAGCTTTCTTT; cdr3_aa: CASSVALASKNGPEAFF; j_call: TRBJ1-1; v_call: TRBV5-1; clone_size: few; d_call: NA
cdr3_nt: TGTGCCAGCAGCTTGGTGTGGGATGATACGCAGTATTTT; cdr3_aa: CASSLVWDDTQYF; j_call: TRBJ2-3; v_call: TRBV5-5; clone_size: NA; d_call: NA
cdr3_nt: TGTGCCAGCAGCTTGGGATACACCGGGGAGCTGTTTTTT; cdr3_aa: CASSLGYTGELFF; j_call: TRBJ2-2; v_call: TRBV28; clone_size: many; d_call: NA
cdr3_nt: TGTGCCAGCAGACTCGAAGCCTCCGAGCAGTACTTC; cdr3_aa: CASRLEASEQYF; j_call: TRBJ2-7; v_call: TRBV12-3/TRBV12-4; clone_size: NA; d_call: NA
cdr3_nt: TGCAGTGCTCGTTATGGACAGGGCAACTATGGCTACACCTTC; cdr3_aa: CSARYGQGNYGYTF; j_call: TRBJ1-2; v_call: TRBV20-1; clone_size: few; d_call: TRBD1
cdr3_nt: TGTGCCAGCAGCTTGATTGGGGATCACACTGAAGCTTTCTTT; cdr3_aa: CASSLIGDHTEAFF; j_call: TRBJ1-1; v_call: TRBV7-9; clone_size: few; d_call: NA
cdr3_nt: TGTGCCAGCAGCCAAATGGAGGGAAGGGGTTATGGCTACACCTTC; cdr3_aa: CASSQMEGRGYGYTF; j_call: TRBJ1-2; v_call: TRBV3-1; clone_size: NA; d_call: NA
cdr3_nt: TGTGCCAGCAGCTTGACGGTGTACCAAGAGACCCAGTACTTC; cdr3_aa: CASSLTVYQETQYF; j_call: TRBJ2-5; v_call: TRBV9; clone_size: NA; d_call: NA
cdr3_nt: TGCAGCGTTGAACGGACTAGAGGTCGCAATGAGCAGTTCTTC; cdr3_aa: CSVERTRGRNEQFF; j_call: TRBJ2-1; v_call: TRBV29-1; clone_size: NA; d_call: TRBD2
cdr3_nt: TGTGCCAGCTCACCCGGTCGGAGGGGCGGAGAGACCCAGTACTTC; cdr3_aa: CASSPGRRGGETQYF; j_call: TRBJ2-5; v_call: TRBV18; clone_size: NA; d_call: NA